This T cell receptor beta chain appears in the sequencing data of a study of OX40 agonist ivuxolimab in advanced cancers. Generated by immunoSEQ multiplex PCR, the TCRdb table keeps only in-frame clones and is missing some. This sample has approximately 160,000 clones; 90% to 95% occur once, and the top ten carry around 0.31%. Germline values: CDR1 SGHRS, CDR2 YFSETQ. V lost 4 bases and J 5 bases, leaving 15 bases between the germline ends. The CDR3 extends over 14 amino acids. This clonotype originated in an adult with an advanced solid tumor such as melanoma, head and neck, liver or kidney cancer. Sequenced material: CD4+ or CD8+ T cells sorted from blood, taken in a trial of the OX40 agonist ivuxolimab. The V call is TRBV5-1, the J call TRBJ1-1; D gene unclear. The CDR3 nucleotides are TGCGCCAGCAGCCCCCCGACTGAGGGAACTGAAGCTTTCTTT. Translation: CASSPPTEGTEAFF.